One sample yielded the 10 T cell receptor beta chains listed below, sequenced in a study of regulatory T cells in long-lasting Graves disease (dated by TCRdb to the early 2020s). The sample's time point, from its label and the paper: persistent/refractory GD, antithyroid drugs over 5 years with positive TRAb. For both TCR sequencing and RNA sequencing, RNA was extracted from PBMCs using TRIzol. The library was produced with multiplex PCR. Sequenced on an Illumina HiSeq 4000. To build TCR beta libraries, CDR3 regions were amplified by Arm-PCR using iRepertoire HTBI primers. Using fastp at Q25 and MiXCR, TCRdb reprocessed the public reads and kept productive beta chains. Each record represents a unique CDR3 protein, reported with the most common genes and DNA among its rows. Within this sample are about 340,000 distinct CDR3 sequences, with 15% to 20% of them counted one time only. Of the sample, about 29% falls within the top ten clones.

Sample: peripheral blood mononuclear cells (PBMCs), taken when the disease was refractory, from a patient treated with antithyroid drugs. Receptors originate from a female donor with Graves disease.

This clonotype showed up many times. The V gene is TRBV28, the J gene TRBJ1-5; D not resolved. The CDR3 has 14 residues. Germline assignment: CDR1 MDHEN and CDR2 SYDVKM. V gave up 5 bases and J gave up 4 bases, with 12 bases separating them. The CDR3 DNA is TGTGCCAGCAGTCCCTATTTTTCTAATCAGCCCCAGCATTTT. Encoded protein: CASSPYFSNQPQHF.

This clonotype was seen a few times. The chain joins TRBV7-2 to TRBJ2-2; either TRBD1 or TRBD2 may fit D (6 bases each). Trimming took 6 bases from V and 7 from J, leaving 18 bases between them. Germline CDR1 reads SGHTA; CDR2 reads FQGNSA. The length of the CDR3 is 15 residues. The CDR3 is CASSPILRGDGELFF. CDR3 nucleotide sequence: TGTGCCAGCAGTCCGATCTTGAGGGGGGACGGGGAGCTGTTTTTT.

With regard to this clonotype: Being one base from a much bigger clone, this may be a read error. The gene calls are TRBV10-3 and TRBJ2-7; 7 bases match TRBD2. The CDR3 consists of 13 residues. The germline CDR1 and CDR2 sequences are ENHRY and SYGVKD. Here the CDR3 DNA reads TGTGCCATCAGTGAAGACGGGGGGTACGGGCAGTACTTC. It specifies CAISEDGGYGQYF.

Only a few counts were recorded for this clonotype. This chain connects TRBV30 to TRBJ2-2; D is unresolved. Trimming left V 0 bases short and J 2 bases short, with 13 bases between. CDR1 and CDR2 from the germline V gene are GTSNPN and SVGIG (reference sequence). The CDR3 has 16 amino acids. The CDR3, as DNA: TGTGCCTGGAGTGTATGGAACGTCGTTAACACCGGGGAGCTGTTTTTT. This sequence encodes CAWSVWNVVNTGELFF.

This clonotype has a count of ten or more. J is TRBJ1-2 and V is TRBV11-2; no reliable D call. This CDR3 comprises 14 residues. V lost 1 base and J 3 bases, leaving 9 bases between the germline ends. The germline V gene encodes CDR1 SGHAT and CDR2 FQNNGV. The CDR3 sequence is CASSLGRGDYGYTF. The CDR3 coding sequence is TGTGCCAGCAGCTTAGGTCGGGGTGACTATGGCTACACCTTC.

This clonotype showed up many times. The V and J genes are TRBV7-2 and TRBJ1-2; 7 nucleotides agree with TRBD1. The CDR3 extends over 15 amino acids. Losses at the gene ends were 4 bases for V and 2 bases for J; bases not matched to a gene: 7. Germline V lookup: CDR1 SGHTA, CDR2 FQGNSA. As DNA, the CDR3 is TGTGCCAGCAGCTCCACAGGGGCGCCGAACTATGGCTACACCTTC. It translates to CASSSTGAPNYGYTF.

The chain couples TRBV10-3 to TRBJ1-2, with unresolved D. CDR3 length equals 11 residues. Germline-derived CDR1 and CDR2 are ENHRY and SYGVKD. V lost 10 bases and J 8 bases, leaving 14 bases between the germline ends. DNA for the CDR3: TGTGCCACGTTAGATTTCGAAGGCTACACCTTC. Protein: CATLDFEGYTF.

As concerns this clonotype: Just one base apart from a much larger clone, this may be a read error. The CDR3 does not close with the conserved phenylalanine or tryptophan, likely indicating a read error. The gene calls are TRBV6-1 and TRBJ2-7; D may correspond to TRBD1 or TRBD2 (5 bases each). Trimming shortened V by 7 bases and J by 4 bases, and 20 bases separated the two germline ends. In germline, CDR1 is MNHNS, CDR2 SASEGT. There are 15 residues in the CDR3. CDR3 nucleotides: TGTGCCAGCACTAGGGACCGCGCTTTAAGTTACGAGCAGTACTCC. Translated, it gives CASTRDRALSYEQYS.

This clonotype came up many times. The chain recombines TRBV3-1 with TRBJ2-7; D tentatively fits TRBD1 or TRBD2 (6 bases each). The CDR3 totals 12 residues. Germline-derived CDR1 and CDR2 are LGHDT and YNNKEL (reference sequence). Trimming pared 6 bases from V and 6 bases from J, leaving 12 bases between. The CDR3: CASRSRGGEQYF. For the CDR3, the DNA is TGTGCCAGCAGAAGCAGGGGAGGCGAGCAGTACTTC.

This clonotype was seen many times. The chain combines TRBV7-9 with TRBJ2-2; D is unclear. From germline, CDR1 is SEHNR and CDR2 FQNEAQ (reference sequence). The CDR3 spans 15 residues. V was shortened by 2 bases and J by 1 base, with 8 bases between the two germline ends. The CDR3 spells CASSLSVRNTGELFF. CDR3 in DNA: TGTGCCAGCAGCTTAAGCGTAAGGAACACCGGGGAGCTGTTTTTT.